One sample yielded the 15 T cell receptor beta chains listed below, sequenced in a study of blood T cells in healthy people across ages. Using a J-beta primer mix together with a sample-barcoded 5' primer, a second PCR was run for 7 to 11 cycles. TCRdb ran MiXCR on the 5' RACE reads and lists one entry per CDR3 protein. The table records 250,000 to 300,000 distinct CDR3 sequences, about 25% of them present only once. Sequencing was done on a sample of blood. These receptors came from a woman in her 70s in good health.

V and J are TRBV29-1 and TRBJ2-5; the match to TRBD1 covers 10 bases. The DNA matches TRBJ2-1 better at its end, which makes the J call doubtful. The germline V gene encodes CDR1 SQVTM and CDR2 ANQGSEA. The CDR3 loop spans 16 amino acids. This chain's CDR3 is CSVEAAVVTGGGGQFF. CDR3 coding DNA: TGCAGCGTTGAAGCCGCCGTAGTGACAGGGGGCGGAGGGCAGTTCTTC.

Many counts were recorded for this clonotype. The CDR3 loop reads CSGELANEQFF. CDR3 bases: TGCAGCGGGGAATTAGCCAATGAGCAGTTCTTC. The V and J genes are TRBV29-1 and TRBJ2-1; no clear D gene. This CDR3 has 11 amino acids. V gave up 7 bases and J gave up 6 bases, with 10 bases separating them. Germline V gene sequence: CDR1 SQVTM, CDR2 ANQGSEA.

A few counts support this clonotype. This chain connects TRBV6-5 to TRBJ1-1, with a weak D call TRBD1 (5 bases). CDR3 length equals 12 residues. Germline V lookup: CDR1 MNHEY, CDR2 SVGAGI. Trimming left V 10 bases short and J 4 bases short, with 13 bases between. The DNA of the CDR3 is TGTGCCACCTCAGGGAAGGGCACTGAAGCTTTCTTT. Protein product: CATSGKGTEAFF.

This clonotype was recorded at least ten times. The rearrangement links TRBV20-1 to TRBJ2-3; 14 bases map to TRBD2. CDR3 size: 15 residues. CDR1 is DFQATT, CDR2 SNEGSKA, per germline (reference sequence). V was clipped by 6 bases and J by 5 bases; unmatched bases: 7. CDR3 nucleotide sequence: TGCAGTGCAACCCCGACTAGCGGGAGGGAAGATACGCAGTATTTT. It is translated as CSATPTSGREDTQYF.

This clonotype has ten or more counts. The chain uses TRBV4-3 and TRBJ2-7; 8 nucleotides agree with TRBD2. Germline V lookup: CDR1 LGHNA, CDR2 YSLEER. This CDR3 is 15 amino acids long. V shed 4 bases, J shed 3 bases, and the junction held 8 bases outside the gene matches. CDR3 sequence (DNA): TGCGCCAGCAGCCCTAAGGCGGCGGGAGGCTACGAGCAGTACTTC. This sequence encodes CASSPKAAGGYEQYF.

This clonotype appeared a single time. The V gene is TRBV18, the J gene TRBJ2-3; D not certain. The CDR3 has 17 residues. Germline values: CDR1 KGHSH, CDR2 LQKENI. V dropped 2 bases and J dropped 1 base, with 16 bases sitting between them. The CDR3 DNA follows: TGTGCCAGCTCACCAAACCAGCAACTGAGCGGCACAGATACGCAGTATTTT. Its translation: CASSPNQQLSGTDTQYF. Complete variable domain (other parts from reference TRBV18 and TRBJ2-3): NAGVMQNPRHLVRRRGQEARLRCSPMKGHSHVYWYRQLPEEGLKFMVYLQKENIIDESGMPKERFSAEFPKEGPSILRIQQVVRGDSAAYFCASSPNQQLSGTDTQYFGPGTRLTVL.

This clonotype was observed a few times. V and J are TRBV29-1 and TRBJ1-4, with D possibly TRBD1 on 5 matching bases. CDR3 length: 13 residues. Trimming removed 6 bases from V and 5 bases from J, with 13 bases in between. CDR1 is SQVTM and CDR2 is ANQGSEA in the germline V gene. CDR3 DNA sequence: TGCAGCGTCGCGGGACGGTTAAATGAAAAACTGTTTTTT. Translated: CSVAGRLNEKLFF.

The chain employs TRBV20-1 and TRBJ2-1, with 7 nucleotides matching TRBD2. The CDR3 spans 14 residues. Germline lookup yields CDR1 DFQATT and CDR2 SNEGSKA (reference sequence). V was pared by 1 base and J by 6 bases, with 6 bases of the junction left unmatched. The CDR3 DNA follows: TGCAGTGCTAGAGGACTAGCTACTACCAATGAGCAGTTCTTC. Translation: CSARGLATTNEQFF.

A word on this clonotype: No DNA is shown, since the ends of the CDR3 on it are uncertain; the CDR3 is the one TCRdb lists. The rearrangement links TRBV12-3 or TRBV12-4 to TRBJ2-1; the table's D call of TRBD2 was not tested on the DNA. The CDR3 comprises 18 residues, both ends counted. The CDR3 sequence: CASSSSLLGRAGADEEFF.

V and J are TRBV29-1 and TRBJ2-1; either TRBD1 or TRBD2 may supply D (5 bases each). In germline, CDR1 is SQVTM, CDR2 ANQGSEA. Deletions cut 1 base from V and 7 bases from J, with 20 bases between. The CDR3 is 16 residues long. CDR3 nucleotide sequence: TGCAGCGTTGAAGGGGGACCCGACCCCCGGCCGAATGAGCAGTTCTTC. It translates to CSVEGGPDPRPNEQFF.

This chain uses TRBV20-1 with TRBJ2-3, with 7 bases fitting TRBD1. The CDR3 extends over 15 amino acids. Germline CDR1 is DFQATT and CDR2 is SNEGSKA (reference sequence). The J segment lost 1 base and the V segment lost 3 bases, leaving 7 bases of the junction unmatched. The CDR3 region is CSASDRVQGTDTQYF. The CDR3 bases are TGCAGTGCTAGCGACAGGGTACAGGGCACAGATACGCAGTATTTT.

This clonotype was detected ten times or more. The chain joins TRBV4-2 to TRBJ2-4, with D maybe TRBD2 (6 bases). The CDR3 is made up of 18 amino acids. From germline, CDR1 is LGHNA and CDR2 YNFKEQ. Deletions cut 3 bases from V and 0 bases from J, with 18 bases between. The CDR3 sequence: CASSHASGLNLAKNIQYF. CDR3 DNA: TGTGCCAGCAGCCACGCCTCGGGACTTAATCTAGCCAAAAACATTCAGTACTTC.

V is TRBV5-1 and J is TRBJ2-7, with TRBD1 matching 12 bases. With 0 bases clipped from V and 0 bases from J, the junction kept 10 bases outside the gene matches. Germline V CDR1 and CDR2: SGHRS, YFSETQ. This CDR3 has 19 residues. Here the CDR3 reads CASSLVAGTGGAPSYEQYF. DNA for the CDR3: TGCGCCAGCAGCTTGGTAGCCGGGACAGGGGGCGCCCCCTCCTACGAGCAGTACTTC.

At least ten counts were recorded for this clonotype. This sequence joins TRBV12-3 or TRBV12-4 and TRBJ2-7; D tentatively fits TRBD1 or TRBD2 (5 bases each). The CDR3 contains 15 residues. The V and J ends lost 3 bases and 2 bases respectively, with 14 bases between them. The CDR3 loop is CASSFGGVATYEQYF. CDR3 DNA: TGTGCCAGCAGTTTTGGGGGAGTCGCCACCTACGAGCAGTACTTC.

V is TRBV28 and J is TRBJ2-1, with 11 bases identical to TRBD2. The V gene end was trimmed by 6 bases and the J gene end by 8 bases; junction bases not matched to a gene: 9. This CDR3 is 15 amino acids long. Germline CDR1 is MDHEN and CDR2 is SYDVKM. CDR3 in amino acids: CASSHTSGGVHEQFF. CDR3 in DNA: TGTGCCAGCAGCCACACTAGCGGGGGTGTGCATGAGCAGTTCTTC.